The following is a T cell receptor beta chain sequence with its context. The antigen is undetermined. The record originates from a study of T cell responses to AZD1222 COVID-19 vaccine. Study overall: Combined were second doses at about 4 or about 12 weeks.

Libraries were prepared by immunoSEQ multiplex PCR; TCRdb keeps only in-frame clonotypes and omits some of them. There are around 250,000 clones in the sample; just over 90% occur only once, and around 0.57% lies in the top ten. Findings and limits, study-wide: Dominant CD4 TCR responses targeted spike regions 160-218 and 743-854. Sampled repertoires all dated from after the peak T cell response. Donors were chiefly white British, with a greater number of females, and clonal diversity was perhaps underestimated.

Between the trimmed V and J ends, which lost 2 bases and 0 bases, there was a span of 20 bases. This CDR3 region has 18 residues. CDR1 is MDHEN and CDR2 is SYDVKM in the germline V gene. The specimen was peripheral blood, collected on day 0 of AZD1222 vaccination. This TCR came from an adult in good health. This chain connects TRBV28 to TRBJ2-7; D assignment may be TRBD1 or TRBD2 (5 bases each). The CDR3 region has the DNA TGTGCCAGCAGTTTAGTGGGGACCCTTATCCTTCCCTCCTACGAGCAGTACTTC. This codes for CASSLVGTLILPSYEQYF.